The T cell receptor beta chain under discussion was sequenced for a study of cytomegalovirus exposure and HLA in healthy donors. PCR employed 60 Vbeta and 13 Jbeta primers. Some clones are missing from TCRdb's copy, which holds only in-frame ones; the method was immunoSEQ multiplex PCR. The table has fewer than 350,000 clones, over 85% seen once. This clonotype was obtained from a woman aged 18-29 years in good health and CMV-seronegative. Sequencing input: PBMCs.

In DNA form, the CDR3 reads TGTGCCAGCATTAGAATCGAGGGGGCAAACTATGGCTACACCTTC. Amino acids: CASIRIEGANYGYTF. The chain is built from TRBV6-6 and TRBJ1-2, with TRBD1 matching over 7 bases. Germline V gives CDR1 MNHNY, CDR2 SVGAGI (reference sequence). The CDR3 length is 15 residues. Trimming cost V 7 bases and J 2 bases; bases outside gene matches: 10.